What follows describes a single T cell receptor (beta chain). Authors' processing steps: By means of reference gene primer amplification, nucleated cell counts were estimated. Some clones are missing from TCRdb's copy, which holds only in-frame ones; the method was immunoSEQ multiplex PCR. The D gene and trimming were derived from the DNA, and the V and J assignments and clone size from that table. The repertoire consists of 200,000 to 250,000 clones, with just under 90% occurring once and the leading ten covering 2.7%. This record comes from a study of blood T cell repertoires in COVID-19. Study-wide background: From the United States, Italy and Spain came samples of acute and convalescent COVID-19. The cDNA or gDNA used as material had been derived from T cells, B-cell-depleted T cells, or PBMCs.

Patients in Seattle were enrolled during active infection, then followed longitudinally. CDR1 SQVTM and CDR2 ANQGSEA come from the germline V gene. Trimming removed 1 base from V and 10 bases from J, with 13 bases in between. CDR3 size: 12 residues. The clonotype originates from a man aged 25-40 years with COVID-19, enrolled during active disease. Input material: peripheral blood. The chain employs TRBV29-1 and TRBJ1-1; no firm D call. The CDR3 protein is CSVEGRSSGAFF. CDR3 nucleotide sequence: TGCAGCGTTGAAGGGAGGTCCTCTGGAGCTTTCTTT.